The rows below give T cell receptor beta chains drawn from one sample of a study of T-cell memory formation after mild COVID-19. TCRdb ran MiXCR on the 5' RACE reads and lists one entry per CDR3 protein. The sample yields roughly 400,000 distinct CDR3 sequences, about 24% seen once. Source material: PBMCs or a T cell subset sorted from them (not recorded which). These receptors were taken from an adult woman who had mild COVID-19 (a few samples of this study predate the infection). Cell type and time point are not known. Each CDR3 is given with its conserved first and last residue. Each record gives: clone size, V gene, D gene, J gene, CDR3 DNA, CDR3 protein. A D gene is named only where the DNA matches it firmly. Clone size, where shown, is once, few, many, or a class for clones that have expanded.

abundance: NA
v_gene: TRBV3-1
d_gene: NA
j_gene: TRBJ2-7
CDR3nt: TGTGCCAGCGGGGGCGGGAGCTACGAGCAGTACTTC
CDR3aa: CASGGGSYEQYF

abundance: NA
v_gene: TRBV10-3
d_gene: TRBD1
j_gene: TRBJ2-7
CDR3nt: TGTGCCATCGGGGGACAGGGGAATTACGAGCAGTACTTC
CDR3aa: CAIGGQGNYEQYF

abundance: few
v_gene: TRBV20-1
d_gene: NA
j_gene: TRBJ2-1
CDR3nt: TGCAGTGCTAGGCAGGACAATGAGCAGTTCTTC
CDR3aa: CSARQDNEQFF

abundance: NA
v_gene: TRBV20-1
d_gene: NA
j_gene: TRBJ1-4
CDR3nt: TGCAGTGCTAGATCACGGACGGGGGCAACTAATGAAAAACTGTTTTTT
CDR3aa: CSARSRTGATNEKLFF

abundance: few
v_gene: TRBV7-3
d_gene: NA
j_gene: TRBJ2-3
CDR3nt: TGTGCCAGCAGCTTAGTCCCTGGGGGAGATACGCAGTATTTT
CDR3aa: CASSLVPGGDTQYF

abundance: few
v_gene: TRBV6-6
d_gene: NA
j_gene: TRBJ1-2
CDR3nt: TGTGCCAGCAGTTACGAGCGGAGCTATGGCTACACCTTC
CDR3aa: CASSYERSYGYTF

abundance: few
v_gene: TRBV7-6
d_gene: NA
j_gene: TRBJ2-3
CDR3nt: TGTGCCAGCAGCTTCCGAGCGGCAGATAGCACAGATACGCAGTATTTT
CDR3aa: CASSFRAADSTDTQYF

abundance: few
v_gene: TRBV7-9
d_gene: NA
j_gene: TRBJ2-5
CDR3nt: TGTGCCAGCAGCGGACCACAAGAGACCCAGTACTTC
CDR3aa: CASSGPQETQYF

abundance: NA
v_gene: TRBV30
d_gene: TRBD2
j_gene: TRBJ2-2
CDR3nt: TGTGCCTGGTCTTCCCCTAGCGGGGACACCGGGGAGCTGTTTTTT
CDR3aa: CAWSSPSGDTGELFF

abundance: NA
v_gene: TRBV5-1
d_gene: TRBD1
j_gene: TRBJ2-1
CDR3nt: TGCGCCAGCAGCCTTGCATTCGGGACAGGGGCCTACAATGAGCAGTTCTTC
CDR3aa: CASSLAFGTGAYNEQFF

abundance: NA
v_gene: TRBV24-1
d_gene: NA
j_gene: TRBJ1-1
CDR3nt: TGTGCCACCCGGGGGGATACGGGCACTGAAGCTTTCTTT
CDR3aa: CATRGDTGTEAFF

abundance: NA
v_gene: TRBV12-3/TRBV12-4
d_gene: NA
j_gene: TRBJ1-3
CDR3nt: TGTGCCAGCAGTTTAATATCGGGGTATTTAGGCACCATATATTTT
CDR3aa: CASSLISGYLGTIYF

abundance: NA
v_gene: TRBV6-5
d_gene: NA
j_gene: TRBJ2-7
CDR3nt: TGTGCCAGCAGTTACTCGAGTTCGGCAGGGGAATACGAGCAGTACTTC
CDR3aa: CASSYSSSAGEYEQYF

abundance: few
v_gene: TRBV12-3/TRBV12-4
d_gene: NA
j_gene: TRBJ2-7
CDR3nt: TGTGCCAGCAGTTTACAGAACTCCTACGAGCAGTACTTC
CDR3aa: CASSLQNSYEQYF

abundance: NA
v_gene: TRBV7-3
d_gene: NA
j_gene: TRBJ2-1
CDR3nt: TGTGCCAGCAGCTCGACCGGACTGGGTGAGCAGTTCTTC
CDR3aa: CASSSTGLGEQFF

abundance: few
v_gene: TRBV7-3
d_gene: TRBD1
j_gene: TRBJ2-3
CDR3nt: TGTGCCAGCAGCTTCACACAGGGGGAGCAGTATTTT
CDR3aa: CASSFTQGEQYF

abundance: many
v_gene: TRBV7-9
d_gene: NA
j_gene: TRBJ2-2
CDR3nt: TGTGCCAGCAGCTTATCGGCTCTTGGGGAGCTGTTTTTT
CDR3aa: CASSLSALGELFF

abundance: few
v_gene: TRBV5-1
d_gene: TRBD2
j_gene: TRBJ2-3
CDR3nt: TGCGCCAGCAGCTTGGAGCGGGGGGGCCTAGATACGCAGTATTTT
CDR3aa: CASSLERGGLDTQYF

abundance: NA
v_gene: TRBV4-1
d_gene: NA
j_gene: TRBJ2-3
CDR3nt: TGCGCCAGCAGCCAAGTGTACGGGCCCACAGATACGCAGTATTTT
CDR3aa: CASSQVYGPTDTQYF

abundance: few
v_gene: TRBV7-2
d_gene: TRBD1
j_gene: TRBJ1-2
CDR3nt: TGTGCCAGCAGCTGGGACAGTTACTATGGCTACACCTTC
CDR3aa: CASSWDSYYGYTF

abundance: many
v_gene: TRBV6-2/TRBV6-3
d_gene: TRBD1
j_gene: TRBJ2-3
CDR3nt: TGTGCCAGCAGTTACTCCGGACAGGGCACAGATACGCAGTATTTT
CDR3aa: CASSYSGQGTDTQYF

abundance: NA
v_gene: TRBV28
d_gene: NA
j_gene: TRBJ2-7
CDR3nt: TGTGCCAGCAGGCTAGGACGGGGGACCTACGAGCAGTACTTC
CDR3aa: CASRLGRGTYEQYF

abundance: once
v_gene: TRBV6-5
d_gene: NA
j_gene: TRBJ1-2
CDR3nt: TGTGCCACCCGGGACACTACCTATGGCTACACCTTC
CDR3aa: CATRDTTYGYTF

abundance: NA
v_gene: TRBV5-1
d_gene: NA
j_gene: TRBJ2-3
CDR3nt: TGCGCCAGCAGCTTGCTGGACAGAAACACAGATACGCAGTATTTT
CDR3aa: CASSLLDRNTDTQYF

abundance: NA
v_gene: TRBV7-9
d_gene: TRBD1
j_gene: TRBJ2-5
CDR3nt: TGTGCCAGCAGCTTATGGGGGACAGAAGAAGAGACCCAGTACTTC
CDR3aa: CASSLWGTEEETQYF

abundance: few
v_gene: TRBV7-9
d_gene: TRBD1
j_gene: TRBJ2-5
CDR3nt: TGTGCCAGCAGCCACCACAGGGGTCAAGAGACCCAGTACTTC
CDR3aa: CASSHHRGQETQYF

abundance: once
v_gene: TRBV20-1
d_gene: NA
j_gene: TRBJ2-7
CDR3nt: TGCAGTGCTGGGGCGAGGGTAACCTACGAGCAGTACTTC
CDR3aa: CSAGARVTYEQYF

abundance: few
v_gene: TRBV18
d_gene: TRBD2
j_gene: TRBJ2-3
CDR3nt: TGTGCCAGCTCACCCCGGACTAGACCAGATACGCAGTATTTT
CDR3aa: CASSPRTRPDTQYF

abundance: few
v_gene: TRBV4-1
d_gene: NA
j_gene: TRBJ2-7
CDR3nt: TGCGCCAGCAGCCACACGTGGGGGGACGAGCAGTACTTC
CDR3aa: CASSHTWGDEQYF

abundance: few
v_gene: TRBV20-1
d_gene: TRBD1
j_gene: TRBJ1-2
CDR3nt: TGCAGTGCTAGAGAAAATAGTTGGACAGGTTCTAACTATGGCTACACCTTC
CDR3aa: CSARENSWTGSNYGYTF

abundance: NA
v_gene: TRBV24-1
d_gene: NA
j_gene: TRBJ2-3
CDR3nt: TGTGCCACCAGCCCGGGCGACCGCCGCACAGATACGCAGTATTTT
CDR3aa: CATSPGDRRTDTQYF

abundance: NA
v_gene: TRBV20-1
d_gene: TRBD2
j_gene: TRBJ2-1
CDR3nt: TGCAGTGCCCGAGCGGGAGGGATCCGCAATGAGCAGTTCTTC
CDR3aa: CSARAGGIRNEQFF

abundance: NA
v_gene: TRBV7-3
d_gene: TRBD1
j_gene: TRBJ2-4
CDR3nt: TGTGCCAGCAGCTTCGGACAGGGGAACATTCAGTACTTC
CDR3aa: CASSFGQGNIQYF

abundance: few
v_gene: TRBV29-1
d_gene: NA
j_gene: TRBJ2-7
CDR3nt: TGCAGCGTGTCTCCCGGGACTGAGTCCTACGAGCAGTACTTC
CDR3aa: CSVSPGTESYEQYF

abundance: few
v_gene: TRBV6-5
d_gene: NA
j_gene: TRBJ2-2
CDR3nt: TGTGCCAGCACCAAATCAAACAGTCGAGCCGGGGAGCTGTTTTTT
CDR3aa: CASTKSNSRAGELFF

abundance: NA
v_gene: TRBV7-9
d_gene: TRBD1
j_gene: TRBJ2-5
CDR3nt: TGTGCCAGCAGCTTAGCAGGGGGCTGGCAAGAGACCCAGTACTTC
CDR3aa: CASSLAGGWQETQYF

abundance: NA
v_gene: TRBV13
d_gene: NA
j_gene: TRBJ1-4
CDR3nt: TGTGCCAGCAGCTTATCTGGAAAGGGTAACGAAAAACTGTTTTTT
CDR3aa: CASSLSGKGNEKLFF

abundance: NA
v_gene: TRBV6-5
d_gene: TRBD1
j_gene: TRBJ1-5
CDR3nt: TGTGCCAGCAGCTCCTCCTTCCAGGGGGGTGGTCAGCCCCAGCATTTT
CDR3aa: CASSSSFQGGGQPQHF

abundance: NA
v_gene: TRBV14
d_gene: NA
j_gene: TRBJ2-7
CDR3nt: TGTGCCAGCAGCCAAGCCAGGGGGGAGATGTACGAGCAGTACTTC
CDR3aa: CASSQARGEMYEQYF

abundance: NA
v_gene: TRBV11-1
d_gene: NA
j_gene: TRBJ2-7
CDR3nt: TGTGCCAGCAGCTTAGCCCGCCGGGAGACCTACGAGCAGTACTTC
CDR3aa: CASSLARRETYEQYF

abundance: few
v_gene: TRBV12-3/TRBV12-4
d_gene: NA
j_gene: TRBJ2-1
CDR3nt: TGTGCCAGCAGTTTGAGGTGGCCGTACAATGAGCAGTTCTTC
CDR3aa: CASSLRWPYNEQFF

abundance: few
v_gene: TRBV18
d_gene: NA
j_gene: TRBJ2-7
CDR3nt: TGTGCCAGCTCACCCCTGCCCCCGGGACAAAGTTACGAGCAGTACTTC
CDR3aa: CASSPLPPGQSYEQYF